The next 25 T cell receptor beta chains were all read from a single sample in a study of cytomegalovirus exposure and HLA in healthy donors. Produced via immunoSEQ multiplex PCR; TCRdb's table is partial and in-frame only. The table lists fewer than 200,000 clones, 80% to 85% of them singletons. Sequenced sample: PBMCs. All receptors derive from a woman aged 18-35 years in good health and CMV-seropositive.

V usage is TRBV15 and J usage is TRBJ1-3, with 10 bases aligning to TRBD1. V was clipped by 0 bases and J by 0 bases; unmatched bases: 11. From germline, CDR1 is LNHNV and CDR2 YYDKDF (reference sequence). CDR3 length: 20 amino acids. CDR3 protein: CATSRDAFGTGASSGNTIYF. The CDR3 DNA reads TGTGCCACCAGCAGAGACGCCTTCGGGACAGGGGCGAGCTCTGGAAACACCATATATTTT.

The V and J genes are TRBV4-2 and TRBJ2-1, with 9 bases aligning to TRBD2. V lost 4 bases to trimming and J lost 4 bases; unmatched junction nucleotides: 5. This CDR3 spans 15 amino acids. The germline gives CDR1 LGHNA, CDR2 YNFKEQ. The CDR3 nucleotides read TGTGCCAGCAGCCGGGAGCGGGGGGATTACAATGAGCAGTTCTTC. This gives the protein CASSRERGDYNEQFF.

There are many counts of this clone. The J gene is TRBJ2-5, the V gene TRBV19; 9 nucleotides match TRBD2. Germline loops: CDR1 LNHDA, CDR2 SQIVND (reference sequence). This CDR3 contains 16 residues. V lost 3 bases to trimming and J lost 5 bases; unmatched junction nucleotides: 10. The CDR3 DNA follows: TGTGCCAGTAGTATCGGAGGGCTAGCGGGGTCGGAGACCCAGTACTTC. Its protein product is CASSIGGLAGSETQYF.

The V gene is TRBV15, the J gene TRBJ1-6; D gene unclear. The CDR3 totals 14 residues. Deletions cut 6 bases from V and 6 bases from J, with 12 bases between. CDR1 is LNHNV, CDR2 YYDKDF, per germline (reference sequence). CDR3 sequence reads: CATRVGGFNSPLHF. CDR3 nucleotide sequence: TGTGCCACCAGGGTTGGCGGTTTTAATTCACCCCTCCACTTT. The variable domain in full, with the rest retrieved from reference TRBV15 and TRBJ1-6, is DAMVIQNPRYQVTQFGKPVTLSCSQTLNHNVMYWYQQKSSQAPKLLFHYYDKDFNNEADTPDNFQSRRPNTSFCFLDIRSPGLGDTAMYLCATRVGGFNSPLHFGNGTRLTVT.

Written as DNA, the CDR3 is TGTGCCAGCAGTACACCCAGGGGCCCCACCTACGAGCAGTACTTC. Protein: CASSTPRGPTYEQYF. The chain joins TRBV27 to TRBJ2-7, with a possible D match to TRBD1 (6 bases). The CDR3 loop spans 15 amino acids. V gave up 5 bases and J gave up 2 bases, with 16 bases separating them. Germline values: CDR1 MNHEY, CDR2 SMNVEV (reference sequence).

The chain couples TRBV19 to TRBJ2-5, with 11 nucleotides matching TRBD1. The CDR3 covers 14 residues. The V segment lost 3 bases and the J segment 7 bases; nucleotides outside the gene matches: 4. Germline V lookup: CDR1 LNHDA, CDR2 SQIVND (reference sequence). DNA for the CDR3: TGTGCCAGTAGTATGGGACAGGGGGGATCGACCCAGTACTTC. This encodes CASSMGQGGSTQYF.

This CDR3 reads CASSLTGGGYGYTF. The CDR3 nucleotides read TGTGCCAGCAGTTTAACAGGCGGGGGGTATGGCTACACCTTC. The gene calls are TRBV27 and TRBJ1-2; a possible D gene is TRBD1 (5 bases). The CDR3 contains 14 residues. The ends were cut back, 2 bases at V and 5 bases at J, with 12 bases in the middle. Germline assignment: CDR1 MNHEY and CDR2 SMNVEV (reference sequence).

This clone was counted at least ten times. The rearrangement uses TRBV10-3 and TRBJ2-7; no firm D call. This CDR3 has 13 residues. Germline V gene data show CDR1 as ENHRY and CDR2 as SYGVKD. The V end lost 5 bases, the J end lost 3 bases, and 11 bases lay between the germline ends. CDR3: CAISNRTHYEQYF. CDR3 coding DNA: TGTGCCATCAGTAATCGAACTCACTACGAGCAGTACTTC.

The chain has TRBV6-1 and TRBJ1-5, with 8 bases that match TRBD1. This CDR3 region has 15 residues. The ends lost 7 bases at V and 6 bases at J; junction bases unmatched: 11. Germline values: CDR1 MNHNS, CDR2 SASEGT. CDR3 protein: CASTSDRVRAQPQHF. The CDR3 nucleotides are TGTGCCAGCACATCGGACAGGGTTCGGGCTCAGCCCCAGCATTTT.

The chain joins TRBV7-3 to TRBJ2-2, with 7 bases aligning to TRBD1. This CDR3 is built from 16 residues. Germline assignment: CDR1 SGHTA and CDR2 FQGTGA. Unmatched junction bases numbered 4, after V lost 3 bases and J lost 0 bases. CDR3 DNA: TGTGCCAGCAGCTTGAAAGACAGGGCGAACACCGGGGAGCTGTTTTTT. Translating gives CASSLKDRANTGELFF.

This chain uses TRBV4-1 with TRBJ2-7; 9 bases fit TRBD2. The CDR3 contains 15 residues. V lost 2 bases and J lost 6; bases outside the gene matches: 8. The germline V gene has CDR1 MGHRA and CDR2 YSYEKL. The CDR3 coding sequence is TGCGCCAGCAGCCAACTAGCGGGACCCTGGACCGAGCAGTACTTC. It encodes CASSQLAGPWTEQYF.

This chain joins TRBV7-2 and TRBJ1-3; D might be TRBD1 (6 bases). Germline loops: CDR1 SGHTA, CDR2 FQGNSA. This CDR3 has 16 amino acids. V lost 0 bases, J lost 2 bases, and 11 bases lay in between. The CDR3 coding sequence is TGTGCCAGCAGCTTAGCCAGGGGAAACGCTGGAAACACCATATATTTT. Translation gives CASSLARGNAGNTIYF.

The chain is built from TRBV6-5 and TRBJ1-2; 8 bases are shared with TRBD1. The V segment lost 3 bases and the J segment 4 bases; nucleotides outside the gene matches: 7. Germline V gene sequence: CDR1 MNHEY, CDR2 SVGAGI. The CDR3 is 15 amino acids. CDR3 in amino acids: CASSYTGGTSYGYTF. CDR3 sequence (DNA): TGTGCCAGCAGTTATACAGGGGGAACCTCCTATGGCTACACCTTC.

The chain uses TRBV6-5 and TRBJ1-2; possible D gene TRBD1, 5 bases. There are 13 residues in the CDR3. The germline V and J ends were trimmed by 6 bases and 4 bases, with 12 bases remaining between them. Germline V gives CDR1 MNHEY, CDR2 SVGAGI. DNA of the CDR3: TGTGCCAGCAGCGACCAGGGCCTCTATGGCTACACCTTC. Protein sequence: CASSDQGLYGYTF.

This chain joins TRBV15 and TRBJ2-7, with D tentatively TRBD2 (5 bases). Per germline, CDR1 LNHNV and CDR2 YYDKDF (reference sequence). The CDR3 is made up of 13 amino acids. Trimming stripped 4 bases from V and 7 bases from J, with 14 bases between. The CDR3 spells CATSTYPGKEQYF. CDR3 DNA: TGTGCCACCAGCACCTACCCCGGGAAGGAGCAGTACTTC.

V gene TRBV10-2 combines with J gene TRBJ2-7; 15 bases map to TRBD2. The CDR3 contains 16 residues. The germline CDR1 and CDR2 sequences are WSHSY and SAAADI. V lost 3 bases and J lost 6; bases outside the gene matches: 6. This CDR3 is CASSEGLAGGQVEQYF. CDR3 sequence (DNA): TGCGCCAGCAGTGAAGGACTAGCGGGGGGGCAAGTCGAGCAGTACTTC.

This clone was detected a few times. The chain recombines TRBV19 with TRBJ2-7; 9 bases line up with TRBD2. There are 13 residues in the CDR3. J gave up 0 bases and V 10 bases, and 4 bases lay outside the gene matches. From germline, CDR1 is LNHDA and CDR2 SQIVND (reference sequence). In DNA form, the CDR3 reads TGTGCCACTAGCGGGGTCTCCTCCTACGAGCAGTACTTC. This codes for CATSGVSSYEQYF.

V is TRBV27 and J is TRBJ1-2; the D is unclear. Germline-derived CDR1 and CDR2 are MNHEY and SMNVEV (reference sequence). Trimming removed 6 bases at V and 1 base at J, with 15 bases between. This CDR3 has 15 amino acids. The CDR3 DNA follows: TGTGCCAGCAGCGTAAGCGGGGTTGGTAACTATGGCTACACCTTC. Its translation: CASSVSGVGNYGYTF.

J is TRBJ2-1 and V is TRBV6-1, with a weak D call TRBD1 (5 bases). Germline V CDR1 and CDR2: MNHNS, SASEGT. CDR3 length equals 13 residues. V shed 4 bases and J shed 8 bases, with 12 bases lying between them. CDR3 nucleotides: TGTGCCAGCAGTGCGTCCAGGGTCCATGAGCAGTTCTTC. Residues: CASSASRVHEQFF.

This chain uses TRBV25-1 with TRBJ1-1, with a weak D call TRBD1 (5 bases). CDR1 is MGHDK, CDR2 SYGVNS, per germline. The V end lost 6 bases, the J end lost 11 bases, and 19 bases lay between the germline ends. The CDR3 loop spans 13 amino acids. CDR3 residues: CASRGVGPREAFF. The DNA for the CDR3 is TGTGCCAGCAGGGGGGTGGGACCCCGGGAGGCTTTCTTT.

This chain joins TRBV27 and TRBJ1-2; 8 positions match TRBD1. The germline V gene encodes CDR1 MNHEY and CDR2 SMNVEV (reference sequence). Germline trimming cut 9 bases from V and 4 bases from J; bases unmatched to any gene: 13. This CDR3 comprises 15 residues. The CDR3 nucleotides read TGTGCCAGTCGAGACAGGGGTCCTACTCTCTATGGCTACACCTTC. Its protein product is CASRDRGPTLYGYTF.

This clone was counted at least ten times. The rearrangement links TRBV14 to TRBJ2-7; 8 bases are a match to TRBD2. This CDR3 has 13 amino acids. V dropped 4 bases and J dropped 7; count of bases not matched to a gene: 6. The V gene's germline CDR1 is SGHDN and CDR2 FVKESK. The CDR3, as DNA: TGTGCCAGCAGCCTCGCGCGGGGGGCGGAGCAGTACTTC. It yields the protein CASSLARGAEQYF.

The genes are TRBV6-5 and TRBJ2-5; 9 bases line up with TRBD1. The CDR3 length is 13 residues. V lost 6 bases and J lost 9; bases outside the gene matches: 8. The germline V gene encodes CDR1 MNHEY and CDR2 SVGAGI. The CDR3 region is CASRRPGQGPQYF. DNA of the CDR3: TGTGCCAGCAGAAGGCCGGGACAGGGACCCCAGTACTTC.

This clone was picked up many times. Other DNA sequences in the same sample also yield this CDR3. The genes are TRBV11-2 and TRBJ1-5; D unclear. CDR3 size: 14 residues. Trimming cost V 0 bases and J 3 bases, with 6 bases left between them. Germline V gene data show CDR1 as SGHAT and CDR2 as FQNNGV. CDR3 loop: CASSLDGSNQPQHF. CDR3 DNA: TGTGCCAGCAGCTTAGATGGCTCCAATCAGCCCCAGCATTTT.

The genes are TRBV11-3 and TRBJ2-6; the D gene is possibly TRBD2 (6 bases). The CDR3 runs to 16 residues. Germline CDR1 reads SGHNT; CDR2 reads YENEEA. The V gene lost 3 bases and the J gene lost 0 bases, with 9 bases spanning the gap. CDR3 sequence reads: CASSLGGSSGANVLTF. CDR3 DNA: TGTGCCAGCAGCTTGGGAGGATCCTCTGGGGCCAACGTCCTGACTTTC.